This T cell receptor beta chain was sequenced for a study of cytomegalovirus exposure and HLA in healthy donors. Study-wide results and caveats: By a later analysis, the bulk of CMV-associated TCR beta chains appeared HLA-restricted. Reports credit the classifier with highly specific, highly sensitive diagnosis of cytomegalovirus status.

PCR involved 60 Vbeta and 13 Jbeta primers. In the source study's methods: An analysis performed later counted 60 million to 90 million unique TCR beta chains (roughly 10 million of them shared). The method was immunoSEQ multiplex PCR; TCRdb's version includes in-frame clones alone and lacks a portion of them. Clone size and V and J calls were adopted from that table, with D and trimming inferred from the DNA. The sample gives some 150,000 clones, over 65% of which show up once; 3% is in the top ten. Participants comprised healthy donors of bone marrow. On this clone: Its antigen is still unknown.

Germline CDR1 is MNHEY and CDR2 is SVGAGI. V shed 7 bases, J shed 4 bases, and the junction held 8 bases outside the gene matches. The CDR3 extends over 14 amino acids. This receptor was obtained from a man aged 35-49 years in good health and CMV-seropositive. The sequenced material came from PBMCs. The rearrangement joins TRBV6-5 to TRBJ2-3; 7 nucleotides line up with TRBD1. CDR3 in DNA: TGTGCCAGCACCGAACCAGGGGGATCAGATACGCAGTATTTT. This encodes CASTEPGGSDTQYF.